This entry lists 29 T cell receptor beta chains sequenced from one sample in a study of a mutant IDH1 vaccine in newly diagnosed glioma. Their antigen targets remain unknown. Time point meaning: week 35, safety follow-up. A 20-mer mutant IDH1 peptide at 300 ug was injected subcutaneously with topical imiquimod. The protocol was immunoSEQ multiplex PCR, while the TCRdb copy is restricted to in-frame clones and leaves out a portion. The top ten clones hold approximately 3% of a sample with about 32,000 clones, about 82% of them seen once. The specimen comprised PBMCs, sampled from a glioma patient whose treatment included an IDH1 peptide vaccine. The receptors originated from a man in his forties with glioma. Some clones in this sample may be carry-over from other donors' samples.

The rearrangement links TRBV28 to TRBJ1-4; perhaps TRBD1 as D (5 bases). Trimming pared 6 bases from V and 4 bases from J, leaving 15 bases between. Looked up from germline, CDR1 is MDHEN and CDR2 is SYDVKM. The CDR3 sequence is 15 residues long. The CDR3 spells CASRVGDRFNEKLFF. In DNA, the CDR3 is TGTGCCAGCAGGGTTGGGGACCGTTTTAATGAAAAACTGTTTTTT.

This sequence joins TRBV2 and TRBJ2-2, with TRBD2 as a possible D gene (5 bases). Germline V CDR1 and CDR2: SNHLY, FYNNEI. There are 12 residues in the CDR3. V lost 11 bases and J lost 1, with 8 bases in between. This chain's CDR3 is CAAGVNTGELFF. CDR3 in DNA: TGTGCCGCCGGGGTGAACACCGGGGAGCTGTTTTTT.

This chain connects TRBV5-3 to TRBJ2-5; D ambiguous. TRBV5-3 is an ORF for which the function is uncertain. This CDR3 region has 16 residues. The V end lost 0 bases, the J end lost 5 bases, and 17 bases lay between the germline ends. DNA for the CDR3: TGTGCCAGAAGCTTGGACCCTACCGACGGACGGGAGACCCAGTACTTC. This codes for CARSLDPTDGRETQYF.

The CDR3 DNA is TGTGCCAGCAGCACCACCGGGGGGCTCAGAACAGGGGAGCAGTACTTC. Its protein is CASSTTGGLRTGEQYF. The rearrangement links TRBV5-6 to TRBJ2-7; TRBD2 is a possible D gene (7 bases). This CDR3 has 16 residues. Trimming pared 4 bases from V and 7 bases from J, leaving 24 bases between. Germline values: CDR1 SGHDT, CDR2 YYEEEE.

The chain uses TRBV29-1 and TRBJ1-4; TRBD1 might be the D (5 bases). Looked up from germline, CDR1 is SQVTM and CDR2 is ANQGSEA. CDR3 length equals 14 residues. V lost 4 bases, J lost 3 bases, and 12 bases lay in between. The CDR3 loop reads CSVVRVEANEKLFF. DNA for the CDR3: TGCAGCGTTGTCAGGGTCGAGGCTAATGAAAAACTGTTTTTT.

The chain recombines TRBV7-9 with TRBJ1-1, with 8 bases matching TRBD1. CDR3 length equals 17 residues. Unmatched junction bases numbered 12, after V lost 3 bases and J lost 3 bases. The germline V gene has CDR1 SEHNR and CDR2 FQNEAQ (reference sequence). CDR3 in DNA: TGTGCCAGCAGCTTTTCCGGCAGGGGGCGAGCGGACACTGAAGCTTTCTTT. It yields the protein CASSFSGRGRADTEAFF.

In its sample, this clone ranks as medium-sized. The chain joins TRBV27 to TRBJ1-1; D not resolved. Germline-derived CDR1 and CDR2 are MNHEY and SMNVEV (reference sequence). Between the trimmed V and J ends, which lost 0 bases and 3 bases, there was a span of 8 bases. The CDR3 runs 14 residues. The CDR3 region has the DNA TGTGCCAGCAGTTTATCGGGCCCGGACACTGAAGCTTTCTTT. This encodes CASSLSGPDTEAFF.

The rearrangement joins TRBV19 to TRBJ1-1; TRBD1 is a possible D gene (5 bases). The CDR3 has 15 residues. Germline V lookup: CDR1 LNHDA, CDR2 SQIVND (reference sequence). Trimming removed 3 bases from V and 3 bases from J, with 14 bases in between. In DNA, the CDR3 is TGTGCCAGTAGTATTTCAAGGAGAGGGGACACTGAAGCTTTCTTT. As protein: CASSISRRGDTEAFF.

DNA of the CDR3: TGTGCCATCAGTGGATCGCTAGCGGGGGCAGATACGCAGTATTTT. It encodes CAISGSLAGADTQYF. J is TRBJ2-3 and V is TRBV10-3; 10 bases match TRBD2. Germline loops: CDR1 ENHRY, CDR2 SYGVKD. The CDR3 contains 15 residues. After removal of 4 bases from V and 4 bases from J, the junction contained 5 bases not matched to a gene.

The rearrangement joins TRBV29-1 to TRBJ2-7; 8 bases fit TRBD1. Looked up from germline, CDR1 is SQVTM and CDR2 is ANQGSEA. V lost 6 bases and J lost 1; bases outside the gene matches: 8. This CDR3 contains 14 residues. The CDR3 DNA sequence: TGCAGCGTGTCCTGGACAGGGACTTCCTACGAGCAGTACTTC. This encodes CSVSWTGTSYEQYF.

The chain is built from TRBV9 and TRBJ2-2; D gene uncertain. Germline CDR1 and CDR2: SGDLS and YYNGEE. The V and J ends lost 2 bases and 7 bases respectively, with 6 bases between them. The CDR3 covers 12 residues. The CDR3, as DNA: TGTGCCAGCAGCGTGTCAGGCGGGGAGCTGTTTTTT. Amino acid sequence: CASSVSGGELFF.

The chain combines TRBV2 with TRBJ2-2; 7 bases line up with TRBD2. Germline-derived CDR1 and CDR2 are SNHLY and FYNNEI. The CDR3 loop spans 15 amino acids. Trimming at V came to 6 bases and at J to 0 bases, leaving 4 bases not matched to a gene. DNA for the CDR3: TGTGCCAGCAGGGGGAGCGGGGCGAACACCGGGGAGCTGTTTTTT. This encodes CASRGSGANTGELFF.

The chain uses TRBV6-5 and TRBJ2-7, with 10 bases matching TRBD2. The length of the CDR3 is 15 residues. Looked up from germline, CDR1 is MNHEY and CDR2 is SVGAGI. J was trimmed by 3 bases and V by 6 bases; bases with no gene match: 8. The CDR3 loop reads CASSRPASGGYEQYF. CDR3 DNA: TGTGCCAGCAGCCGTCCGGCTAGCGGGGGCTACGAGCAGTACTTC.

The chain combines TRBV20-1 with TRBJ2-7, with a tentative D call TRBD1 (5 bases). Germline V CDR1 and CDR2: DFQATT, SNEGSKA (reference sequence). The CDR3 extends over 11 amino acids. The V end lost 7 bases, the J end lost 7 bases, and 14 bases lay between the germline ends. CDR3 residues: CSVVGAWEQYF. In DNA form, the CDR3 reads TGCAGTGTGGTTGGGGCATGGGAGCAGTACTTC.

The chain combines TRBV14 with TRBJ2-2; D is unclear. V gave up 6 bases and J gave up 2 bases, with 7 bases separating them. CDR3 length equals 13 residues. CDR1 is SGHDN, CDR2 FVKESK, per germline. The CDR3 nucleotides read TGTGCCAGCAGTGCGACTAACACCGGGGAGCTGTTTTTT. It yields the protein CASSATNTGELFF.

The chain recombines TRBV19 with TRBJ1-5; TRBD1 is a possible D gene (5 bases). Looked up from germline, CDR1 is LNHDA and CDR2 is SQIVND (reference sequence). Trimming removed 7 bases from V and 0 bases from J, with 13 bases in between. The CDR3 length is 15 residues. The CDR3, as DNA: TGTGCCAGTACCGACCGGGGGTATAGCAATCAGCCCCAGCATTTT. Protein product: CASTDRGYSNQPQHF. The complete variable domain, with remaining parts taken from reference TRBV19 and TRBJ1-5, reads DGGITQSPKYLFRKEGQNVTLSCEQNLNHDAMYWYRQDPGQGLRLIYYSQIVNDFQKGDIAEGYSVSREKKESFPLTVTSAQKNPTAFYLCASTDRGYSNQPQHFGDGTRLSIL.

CDR3 region: CASSGQFSGNTIYF. The CDR3 DNA reads as TGTGCCAGCAGTGGCCAGTTCTCTGGAAACACCATATATTTT. This chain connects TRBV2 to TRBJ1-3; D call uncertain. Germline V gives CDR1 SNHLY, CDR2 FYNNEI. V was clipped by 4 bases and J by 0 bases, with 7 bases between them. The CDR3 sequence is 14 residues long.

The rearrangement uses TRBV19 and TRBJ1-3; TRBD1 agrees at 8 bases. Germline V gives CDR1 LNHDA, CDR2 SQIVND (reference sequence). Unmatched junction bases numbered 5, after V lost 11 bases and J lost 2 bases. The length of the CDR3 is 13 residues. The CDR3 reads CACAGGAGNTIYF. CDR3 in DNA: TGTGCCTGCGCAGGGGGCGCTGGAAACACCATATATTTT.

V is TRBV4-2 and J is TRBJ2-3; D is unresolved. The CDR3 has 15 residues. The V and J ends lost 0 bases and 1 base respectively, with 8 bases between them. Per germline, CDR1 LGHNA and CDR2 YNFKEQ. In DNA, the CDR3 is TGTGCCAGCAGCCAAGATGGCGATCGCACAGATACGCAGTATTTT. Translation gives CASSQDGDRTDTQYF.

The rearrangement joins TRBV11-1 to TRBJ1-2, with D uncertain. CDR1 is SGHAT and CDR2 is FQDESV in the germline V gene (reference sequence). This CDR3 has 15 amino acids. Between the trimmed V and J ends, which lost 4 bases and 4 bases, there was a span of 16 bases. The CDR3 region has the DNA TGTGCCAGCAGCTCCACCCCCGACGGATTCTATGGCTACACCTTC. It translates to CASSSTPDGFYGYTF.

CDR3 sequence reads: CASSLSRGLRGGDRGELFF. The CDR3 nucleotides are TGCGCCAGCAGCTTGAGCAGGGGCCTACGTGGAGGGGACCGGGGAGAGCTGTTTTTT. V and J are TRBV5-1 and TRBJ2-2, with D perhaps TRBD1 or TRBD2 (6 bases each). Germline-derived CDR1 and CDR2 are SGHRS and YFSETQ. V was clipped by 1 base and J by 11 bases, with 30 bases between them. The CDR3 covers 19 residues.

The chain employs TRBV6-1 and TRBJ2-1, with D hard to call. V dropped 0 bases and J dropped 5 bases, with 8 bases sitting between them. The CDR3 length is 14 residues. Germline CDR1 MNHNS, CDR2 SASEGT. Here the CDR3 reads CASSEAPGDNEQFF. The CDR3, as DNA: TGTGCCAGCAGTGAAGCGCCTGGGGACAATGAGCAGTTCTTC.

V usage is TRBV5-8 and J usage is TRBJ2-7, with TRBD1 matching 9 bases. Germline CDR1 and CDR2: SGHTS and YDEGEE. The length of the CDR3 is 14 residues. Trimming at V came to 5 bases and at J to 3 bases, leaving 6 bases not matched to a gene. As DNA, the CDR3 is TGTGCCAGCAGGTCCCCGGGACAGGGCTACGAGCAGTACTTC. This gives the protein CASRSPGQGYEQYF.

As for this clone: An end of the junction does not agree with germline; a read error may underlie this. The gene calls are TRBV6-5 and TRBJ1-1, with a tentative D call TRBD1 (5 bases). Germline V CDR1 and CDR2: MNHEY, SVGAGI. The CDR3 consists of 14 residues. As DNA, the CDR3 is TGTGCCAGCAGTTACTATGGGGGGAACGCTGAAGCTTTCTTT. Its translation is CASSYYGGNAEAFF.

The chain has TRBV4-3 and TRBJ1-4, with TRBD1 as a possible D gene (6 bases). The germline gives CDR1 LGHNA, CDR2 YSLEER. The CDR3 extends over 18 amino acids. Trimming cost V 1 base and J 5 bases, with 20 bases left between them. The CDR3 sequence is CASSQVLGSTGVNEKLFF. CDR3 nucleotide sequence: TGCGCCAGCAGCCAAGTCCTCGGTTCGACAGGAGTAAATGAAAAACTGTTTTTT.

This clone appeared a few times. V and J are TRBV7-9 and TRBJ1-5; no clear D. This CDR3 has 15 amino acids. V lost 2 bases and J lost 0, with 8 bases in between. In germline, CDR1 is SEHNR, CDR2 FQNEAQ (reference sequence). The CDR3 coding sequence is TGTGCCAGCAGCTTAAGAGGTAATAGCAATCAGCCCCAGCATTTT. Translated, it gives CASSLRGNSNQPQHF.

This clone was seen a handful of times. The V and J genes are TRBV19 and TRBJ1-4; weak D call: TRBD1 (5 bases). This CDR3 is 16 amino acids long. V was shortened by 10 bases and J by 7 bases, with 25 bases between the two germline ends. Germline CDR1 reads LNHDA; CDR2 reads SQIVND (reference sequence). DNA for the CDR3: TGTGCCATTTCAGACAACAGGATCGGGCGAGGTGAAAAACTGTTTTTT. The encoded protein is CAISDNRIGRGEKLFF. Variable domain in full (rest from reference TRBV19 and TRBJ1-4): DGGITQSPKYLFRKEGQNVTLSCEQNLNHDAMYWYRQDPGQGLRLIYYSQIVNDFQKGDIAEGYSVSREKKESFPLTVTSAQKNPTAFYLCAISDNRIGRGEKLFFGSGTQLSVL.

This clone was found a few times. The rearrangement joins TRBV2 to TRBJ2-2; 8 nucleotides match TRBD1. This CDR3 spans 15 amino acids. V dropped 3 bases and J dropped 6; count of bases not matched to a gene: 6. Germline V CDR1 and CDR2: SNHLY, FYNNEI. CDR3 coding DNA: TGTGCCAGCAGTGAGTGGACAGGGAGGTCCGGGGAGCTGTTTTTT. Protein product: CASSEWTGRSGELFF.

The chain uses TRBV10-3 and TRBJ1-6; D is unclear. Germline loops: CDR1 ENHRY, CDR2 SYGVKD. The CDR3 consists of 15 residues. V was clipped by 3 bases and J by 9 bases, with 15 bases between them. CDR3 in DNA: TGTGCCATCAGTGATCAGGCCCTGGGGAGTTCACCCCTCCACTTT. Amino acid sequence: CAISDQALGSSPLHF.